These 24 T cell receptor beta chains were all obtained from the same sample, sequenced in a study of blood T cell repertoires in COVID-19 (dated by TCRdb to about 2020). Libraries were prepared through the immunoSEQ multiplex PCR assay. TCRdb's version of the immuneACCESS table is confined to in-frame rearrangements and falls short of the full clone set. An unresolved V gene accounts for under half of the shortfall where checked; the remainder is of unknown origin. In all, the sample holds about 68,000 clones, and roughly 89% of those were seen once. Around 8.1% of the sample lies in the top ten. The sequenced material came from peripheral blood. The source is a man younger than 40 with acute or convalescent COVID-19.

The chain's CDR3 is CASSWEGGLNTGELFF. The CDR3 DNA is TGTGCCAGCAGTTGGGAAGGGGGCCTGAACACCGGGGAGCTGTTTTTT. This chain uses TRBV28 with TRBJ2-2; 7 bases match TRBD1. The V and J ends lost 4 bases and 1 base, in that order; junction bases with no gene match: 6. The CDR3 length is 16 residues. Germline CDR1 reads MDHEN; CDR2 reads SYDVKM.

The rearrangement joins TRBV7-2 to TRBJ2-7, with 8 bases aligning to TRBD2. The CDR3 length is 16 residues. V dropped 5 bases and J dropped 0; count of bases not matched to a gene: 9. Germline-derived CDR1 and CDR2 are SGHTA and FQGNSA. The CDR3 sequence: CASSRERAGGSYEQYF. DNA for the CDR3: TGTGCCAGCAGCCGGGAAAGGGCGGGGGGCTCCTACGAGCAGTACTTC.

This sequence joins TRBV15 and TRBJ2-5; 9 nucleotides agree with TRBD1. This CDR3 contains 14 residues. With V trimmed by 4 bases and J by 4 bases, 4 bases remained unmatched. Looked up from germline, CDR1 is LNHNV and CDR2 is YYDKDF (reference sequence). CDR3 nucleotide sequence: TGTGCCACCAGCATCCGACAGGGGGGAGAGACCCAGTACTTC. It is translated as CATSIRQGGETQYF.

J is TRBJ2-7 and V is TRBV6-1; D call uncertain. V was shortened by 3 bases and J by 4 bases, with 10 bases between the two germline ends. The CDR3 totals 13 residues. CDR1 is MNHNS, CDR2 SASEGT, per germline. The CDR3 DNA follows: TGTGCCAGCAGTGATATAGCTGGATACGAGCAGTACTTC. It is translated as CASSDIAGYEQYF.

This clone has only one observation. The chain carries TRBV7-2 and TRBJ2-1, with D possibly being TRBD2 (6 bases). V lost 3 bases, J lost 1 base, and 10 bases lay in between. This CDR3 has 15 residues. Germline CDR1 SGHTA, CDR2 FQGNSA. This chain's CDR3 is CASSLGGGSYNEQFF. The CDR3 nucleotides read TGTGCCAGCAGCTTGGGGGGAGGATCCTACAATGAGCAGTTCTTC.

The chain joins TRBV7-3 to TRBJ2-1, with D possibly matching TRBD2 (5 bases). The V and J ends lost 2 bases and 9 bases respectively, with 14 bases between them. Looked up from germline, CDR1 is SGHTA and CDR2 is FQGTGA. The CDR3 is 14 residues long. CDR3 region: CASSLGAVTSEQFF. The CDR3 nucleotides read TGTGCCAGCAGCTTAGGAGCGGTTACAAGTGAGCAGTTCTTC.

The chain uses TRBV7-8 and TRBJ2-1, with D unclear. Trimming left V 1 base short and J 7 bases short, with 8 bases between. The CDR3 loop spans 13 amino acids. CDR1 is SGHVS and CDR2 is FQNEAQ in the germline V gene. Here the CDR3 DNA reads TGTGCCAGCAGCTTAGACCGCGCAAATGAGCAGTTCTTC. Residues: CASSLDRANEQFF.

The CDR3, as DNA: TGTGCCAGCAACCTGCACCGGGAGACCCAGTACTTC. It yields the protein CASNLHRETQYF. The chain couples TRBV5-4 to TRBJ2-5; D is undetermined. Trimming took 6 bases from V and 5 from J, leaving 11 bases between them. Germline V CDR1 and CDR2: SGHNT, YYREEE (reference sequence). CDR3 length: 12 amino acids.

CDR3 residues: CASSGRDRDLTSGETQYF. CDR3 coding DNA: TGTGCCAGCAGCGGCCGGGACAGGGACCTCACTTCGGGGGAGACCCAGTACTTC. The chain carries TRBV5-6 and TRBJ2-5; 9 positions match TRBD1. The trim removed 4 bases at V and 5 bases at J, leaving 18 bases unmatched. This CDR3 is built from 18 residues. The germline CDR1 and CDR2 sequences are SGHDT and YYEEEE.

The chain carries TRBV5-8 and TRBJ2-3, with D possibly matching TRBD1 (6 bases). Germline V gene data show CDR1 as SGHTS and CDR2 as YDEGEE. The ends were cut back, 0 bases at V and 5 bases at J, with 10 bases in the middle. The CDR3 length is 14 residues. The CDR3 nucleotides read TGTGCCAGCAGCTTGGGACAGGAGGTAGATACGCAGTATTTT. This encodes CASSLGQEVDTQYF.

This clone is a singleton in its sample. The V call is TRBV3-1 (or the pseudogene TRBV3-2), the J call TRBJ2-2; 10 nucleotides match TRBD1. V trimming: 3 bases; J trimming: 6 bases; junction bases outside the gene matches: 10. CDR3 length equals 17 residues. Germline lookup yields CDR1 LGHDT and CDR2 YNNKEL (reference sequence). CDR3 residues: CASSHVVGTGDPGELFF. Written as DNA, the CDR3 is TGTGCCAGCAGCCACGTTGTCGGGACAGGGGACCCCGGGGAGCTGTTTTTT.

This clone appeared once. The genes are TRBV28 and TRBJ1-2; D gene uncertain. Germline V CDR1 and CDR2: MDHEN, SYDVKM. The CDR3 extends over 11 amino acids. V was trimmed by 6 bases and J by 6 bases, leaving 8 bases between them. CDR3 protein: CASSVQNGYTF. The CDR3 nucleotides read TGTGCCAGCAGCGTCCAGAATGGCTACACCTTC.

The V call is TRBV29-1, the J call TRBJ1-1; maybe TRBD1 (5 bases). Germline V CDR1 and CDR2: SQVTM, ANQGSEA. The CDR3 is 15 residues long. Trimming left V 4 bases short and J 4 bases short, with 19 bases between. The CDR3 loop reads CSVGGWGDEITEAFF. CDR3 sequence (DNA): TGCAGCGTTGGAGGATGGGGGGACGAGATCACTGAAGCTTTCTTT.

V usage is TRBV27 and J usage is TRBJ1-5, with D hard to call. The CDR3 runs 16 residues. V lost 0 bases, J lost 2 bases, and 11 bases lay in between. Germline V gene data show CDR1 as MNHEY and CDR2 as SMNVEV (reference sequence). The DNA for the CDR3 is TGTGCCAGCAGTTTATCGATGAGGGATCGCAATCAGCCCCAGCATTTT. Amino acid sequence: CASSLSMRDRNQPQHF.

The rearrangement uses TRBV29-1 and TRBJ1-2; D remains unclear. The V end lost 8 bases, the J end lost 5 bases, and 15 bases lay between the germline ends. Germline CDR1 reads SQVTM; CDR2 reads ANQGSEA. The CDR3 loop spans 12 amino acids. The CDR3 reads CSCLTAGYGYTF. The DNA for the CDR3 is TGCAGCTGTCTAACAGCGGGGTATGGCTACACCTTC.

CDR3 DNA: TGTGCCAGTAGCAAGCGGGAGTGGCACAATGAGCAGTTCTTC. Its translation is CASSKREWHNEQFF. The chain links TRBV19 to TRBJ2-1; 8 positions agree with TRBD2. Germline lookup yields CDR1 LNHDA and CDR2 SQIVND (reference sequence). Unmatched junction bases numbered 6, after V lost 6 bases and J lost 5 bases. The CDR3 spans 14 residues. The variable domain in full, completed from reference TRBV19 and TRBJ2-1, reads DGGITQSPKYLFRKEGQNVTLSCEQNLNHDAMYWYRQDPGQGLRLIYYSQIVNDFQKGDIAEGYSVSREKKESFPLTVTSAQKNPTAFYLCASSKREWHNEQFFGPGTRLTVL.

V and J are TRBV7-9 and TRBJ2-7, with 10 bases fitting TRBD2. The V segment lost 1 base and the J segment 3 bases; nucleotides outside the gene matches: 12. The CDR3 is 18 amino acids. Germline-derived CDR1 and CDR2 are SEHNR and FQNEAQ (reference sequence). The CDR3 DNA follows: TGTGCCAGCAGCTTAGTTGGAGGGGCACTAGCGGGATTCTACGAGCAGTACTTC. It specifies CASSLVGGALAGFYEQYF.

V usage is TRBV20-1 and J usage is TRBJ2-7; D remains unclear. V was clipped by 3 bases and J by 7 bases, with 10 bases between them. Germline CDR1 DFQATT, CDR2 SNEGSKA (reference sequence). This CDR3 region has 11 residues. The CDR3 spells CSARIVREQYF. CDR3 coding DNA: TGCAGTGCTAGGATAGTGAGAGAGCAGTACTTC.

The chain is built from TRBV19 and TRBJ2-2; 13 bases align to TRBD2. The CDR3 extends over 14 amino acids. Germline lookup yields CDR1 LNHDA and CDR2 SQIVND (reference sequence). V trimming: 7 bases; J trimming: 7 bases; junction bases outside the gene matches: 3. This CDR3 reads CASTGLAGFGELFF. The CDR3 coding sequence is TGTGCCAGTACGGGACTAGCGGGGTTCGGGGAGCTGTTTTTT.

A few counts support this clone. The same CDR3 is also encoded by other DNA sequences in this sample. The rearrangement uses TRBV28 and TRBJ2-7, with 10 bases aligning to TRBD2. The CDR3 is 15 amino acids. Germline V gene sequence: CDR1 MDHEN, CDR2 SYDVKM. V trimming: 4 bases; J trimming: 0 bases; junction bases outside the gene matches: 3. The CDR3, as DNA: TGTGCCAGCAGTTCAGCGGGAGGGGGCTCCTACGAGCAGTACTTC. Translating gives CASSSAGGGSYEQYF.

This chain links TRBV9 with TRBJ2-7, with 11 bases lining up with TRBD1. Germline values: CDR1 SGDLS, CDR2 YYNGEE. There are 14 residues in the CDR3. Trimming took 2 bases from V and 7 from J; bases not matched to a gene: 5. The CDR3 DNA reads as TGTGCCAGCAGCGTGAGTGGGACAGGGGGAGAGCAGTACTTC. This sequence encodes CASSVSGTGGEQYF.

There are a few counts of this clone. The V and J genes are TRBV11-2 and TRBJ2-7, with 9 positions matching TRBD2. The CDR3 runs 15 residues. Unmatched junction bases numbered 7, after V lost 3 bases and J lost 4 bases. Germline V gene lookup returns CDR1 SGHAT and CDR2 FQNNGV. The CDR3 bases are TGTGCCAGCAGCTTCCTATTTGGACTAGCGTACGAGCAGTACTTC. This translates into CASSFLFGLAYEQYF.

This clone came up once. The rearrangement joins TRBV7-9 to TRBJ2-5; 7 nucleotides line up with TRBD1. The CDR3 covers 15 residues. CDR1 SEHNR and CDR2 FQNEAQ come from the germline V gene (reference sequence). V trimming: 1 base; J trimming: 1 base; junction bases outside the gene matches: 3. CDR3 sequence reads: CASSLGRGIQETQYF. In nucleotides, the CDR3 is TGTGCCAGCAGCTTAGGCAGGGGGATCCAAGAGACCCAGTACTTC.

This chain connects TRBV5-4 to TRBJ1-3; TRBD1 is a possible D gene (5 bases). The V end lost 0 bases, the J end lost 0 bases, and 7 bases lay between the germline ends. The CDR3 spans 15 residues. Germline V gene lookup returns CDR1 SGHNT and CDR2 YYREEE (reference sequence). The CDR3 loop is CASSLGGRSGNTIYF. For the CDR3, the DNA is TGTGCCAGCAGCTTGGGGGGCCGCTCTGGAAACACCATATATTTT.